A single sample gave rise to the 5 T cell receptor beta chains below, sequenced in a study of shared clonotypes between healthy human individuals. TCRdb's copy holds only in-frame clones and misses some; the assay was immunoSEQ multiplex PCR. The table includes more than 400,000 clones, approximately 84% detected once. Specimen: PBMCs. These receptors originate from a woman aged 40 to 50 in good health. Some clones in this sample may be carry-over from other donors' samples.

The chain has TRBV5-8 and TRBJ1-4; D gene unclear. V gave up 4 bases and J gave up 1 base, with 11 bases separating them. In germline, CDR1 is SGHTS, CDR2 YDEGEE. The CDR3 covers 15 residues. Here the CDR3 reads CASSTGPGTNEKLFF. CDR3 DNA: TGTGCCAGCAGCACTGGACCGGGAACTAATGAAAAACTGTTTTTT. The variable domain in full, completed from reference TRBV5-8 and TRBJ1-4, reads EAGVTQSPTHLIKTRGQQATLRCSPISGHTSVYWYQQALGLGLQFLLWYDEGEERNRGNFPPRFSGRQFPNYSSELNVNALELEDSALYLCASSTGPGTNEKLFFGSGTQLSVL.

This clone showed up many times. In the same sample, other DNA sequences code for this CDR3. The rearrangement uses TRBV15 and TRBJ2-1, with 8 bases that match TRBD1. The CDR3 has 14 residues. From germline, CDR1 is LNHNV and CDR2 YYDKDF (reference sequence). The J segment lost 9 bases and the V segment lost 5 bases, leaving 9 bases of the junction unmatched. CDR3 nucleotides: TGTGCCACCAGCGGGGGACAGGCAACTAGTGAGCAGTTCTTC. Residues: CATSGGQATSEQFF.

Remarks on this clone: This likely came from a read error, as a far larger clone is one base away. Within the sample, other DNA sequences also encode this same CDR3. J is TRBJ1-1 and V is TRBV18, with 10 bases matching TRBD1. J was trimmed by 2 bases and V by 3 bases; bases with no gene match: 9. The CDR3 runs 17 residues. The germline V gene has CDR1 KGHSH and CDR2 LQKENI. This CDR3 is CASSPFRDRGGNTEAFF. The DNA of the CDR3 is TGTGCCAGCTCACCTTTCCGGGACAGGGGTGGTAACACTGAAGCTTTCTTT.

This clone has just a few counts. The rearrangement joins TRBV5-4 to TRBJ2-5; 9 nucleotides line up with TRBD1. The germline V gene has CDR1 SGHNT and CDR2 YYREEE (reference sequence). J gave up 0 bases and V 3 bases, and 3 bases lay outside the gene matches. CDR3 size: 15 residues. The CDR3 protein is CASSSGQGNQETQYF. The CDR3 nucleotides read TGTGCCAGCAGCTCGGGACAGGGTAACCAAGAGACCCAGTACTTC.

The chain carries TRBV7-2 and TRBJ2-5; perhaps TRBD1 as D (6 bases). The CDR3 length is 15 residues. CDR1 SGHTA and CDR2 FQGNSA come from the germline V gene. V lost 5 bases and J 5 bases, leaving 18 bases between the germline ends. The CDR3 DNA is TGTGCCAGCAGCCCGAACCCCAACAGGGAGGAGACCCAGTACTTC. As protein: CASSPNPNREETQYF. The entire variable domain, with the rest obtained from reference TRBV7-2 and TRBJ2-5, is as follows: GAGVSQSPSNKVTEKGKDVELRCDPISGHTALYWYRQSLGQGLEFLIYFQGNSAPDKSGLPSDRFSAERTGGSVSTLTIQRTQQEDSAVYLCASSPNPNREETQYFGPGTRLLVL.